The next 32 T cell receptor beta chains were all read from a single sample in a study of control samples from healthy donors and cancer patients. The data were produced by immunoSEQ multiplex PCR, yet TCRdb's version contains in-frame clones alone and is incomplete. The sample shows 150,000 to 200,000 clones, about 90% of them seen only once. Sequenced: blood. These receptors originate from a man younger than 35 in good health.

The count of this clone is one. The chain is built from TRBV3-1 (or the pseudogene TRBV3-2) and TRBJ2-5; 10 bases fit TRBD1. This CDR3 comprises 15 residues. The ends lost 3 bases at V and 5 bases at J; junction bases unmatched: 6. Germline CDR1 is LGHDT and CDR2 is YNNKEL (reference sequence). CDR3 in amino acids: CASSHKTGGDETQYF. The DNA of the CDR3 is TGTGCCAGCAGCCACAAGACAGGGGGCGATGAGACCCAGTACTTC.

The CDR3 DNA follows: TGTGCCAGCAAGGGCGGGACCCTCAACAATGAGCAGTTCTTC. This codes for CASKGGTLNNEQFF. The chain is built from TRBV2 and TRBJ2-1, with D possibly matching TRBD2 (6 bases). V was shortened by 7 bases and J by 5 bases, with 15 bases between the two germline ends. In germline, CDR1 is SNHLY, CDR2 FYNNEI. CDR3 length: 14 residues.

The CDR3 coding sequence is TGTGCCAGCAGCTTGGTTCGGTCAGGGGCTTACACTGAAGCTTTCTTT. This sequence encodes CASSLVRSGAYTEAFF. The chain combines TRBV5-8 with TRBJ1-1, with TRBD1 as a possible D gene (6 bases). V shed 0 bases and J shed 3 bases, with 15 bases lying between them. The CDR3 totals 16 residues. Germline V gene data show CDR1 as SGHTS and CDR2 as YDEGEE. The full variable domain, its missing parts supplied by reference TRBV5-8 and TRBJ1-1, is EAGVTQSPTHLIKTRGQQATLRCSPISGHTSVYWYQQALGLGLQFLLWYDEGEERNRGNFPPRFSGRQFPNYSSELNVNALELEDSALYLCASSLVRSGAYTEAFFGQGTRLTVV.

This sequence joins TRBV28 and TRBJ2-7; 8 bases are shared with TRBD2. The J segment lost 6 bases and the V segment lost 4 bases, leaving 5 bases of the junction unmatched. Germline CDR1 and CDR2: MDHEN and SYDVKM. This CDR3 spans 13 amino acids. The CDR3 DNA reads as TGTGCCAGCAGTTCGCGGGGGGCGGGCGAGCAGTACTTC. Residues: CASSSRGAGEQYF.

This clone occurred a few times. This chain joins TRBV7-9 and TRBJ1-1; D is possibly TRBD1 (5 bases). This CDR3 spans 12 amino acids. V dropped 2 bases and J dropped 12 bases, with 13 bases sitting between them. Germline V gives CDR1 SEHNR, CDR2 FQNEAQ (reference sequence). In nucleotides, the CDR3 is TGTGCCAGCAGCTTAAACACAGGTCTTCCTTTCTTT. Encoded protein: CASSLNTGLPFF.

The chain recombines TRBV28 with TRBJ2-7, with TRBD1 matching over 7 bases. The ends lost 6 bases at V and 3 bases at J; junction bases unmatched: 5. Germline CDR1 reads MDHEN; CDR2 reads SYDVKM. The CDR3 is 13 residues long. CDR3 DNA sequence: TGTGCCAGCAGCCCGGGACAGCTCTACGAGCAGTACTTC. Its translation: CASSPGQLYEQYF.

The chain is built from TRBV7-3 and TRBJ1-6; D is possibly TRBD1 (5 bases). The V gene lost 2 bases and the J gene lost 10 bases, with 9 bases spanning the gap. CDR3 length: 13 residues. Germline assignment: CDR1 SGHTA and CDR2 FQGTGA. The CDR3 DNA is TGTGCCAGCAGCTTATCGGGGCGATCACCCCTCCACTTT. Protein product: CASSLSGRSPLHF.

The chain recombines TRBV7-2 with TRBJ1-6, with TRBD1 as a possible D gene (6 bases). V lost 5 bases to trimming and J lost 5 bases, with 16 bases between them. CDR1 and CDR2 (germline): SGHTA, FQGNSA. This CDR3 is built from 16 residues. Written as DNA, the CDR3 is TGTGCCAGCAGCCCTCGGGGGCCGCGGAATAATTCACCCCTCCACTTT. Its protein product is CASSPRGPRNNSPLHF.

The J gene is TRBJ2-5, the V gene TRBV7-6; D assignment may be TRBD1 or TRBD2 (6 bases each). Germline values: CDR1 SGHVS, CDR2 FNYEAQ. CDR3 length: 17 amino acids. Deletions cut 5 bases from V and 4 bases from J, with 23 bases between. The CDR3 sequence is CASSPTGAAPGVETQYF. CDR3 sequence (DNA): TGTGCCAGCAGCCCCACGGGAGCAGCCCCAGGGGTAGAGACCCAGTACTTC.

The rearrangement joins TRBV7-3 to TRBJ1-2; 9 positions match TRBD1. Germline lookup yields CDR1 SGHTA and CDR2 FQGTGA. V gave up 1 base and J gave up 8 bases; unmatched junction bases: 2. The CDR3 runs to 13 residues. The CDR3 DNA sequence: TGTGCCAGCAGCTTAAGGACAGGGGAAGGCTACACCTTC. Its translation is CASSLRTGEGYTF.

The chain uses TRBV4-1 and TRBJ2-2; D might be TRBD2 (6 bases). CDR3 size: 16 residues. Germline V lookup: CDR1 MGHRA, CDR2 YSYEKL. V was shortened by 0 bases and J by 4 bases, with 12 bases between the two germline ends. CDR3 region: CASSQDLAAGTGELFF. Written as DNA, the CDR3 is TGCGCCAGCAGCCAAGATTTGGCAGCGGGCACCGGGGAGCTGTTTTTT.

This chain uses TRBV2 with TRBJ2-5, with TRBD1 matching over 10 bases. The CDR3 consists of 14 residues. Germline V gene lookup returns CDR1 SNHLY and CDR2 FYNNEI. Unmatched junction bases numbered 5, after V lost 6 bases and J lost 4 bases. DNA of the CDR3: TGTGCCAGCAGAGAGGACAGGGGGACAGAGACCCAGTACTTC. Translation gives CASREDRGTETQYF.

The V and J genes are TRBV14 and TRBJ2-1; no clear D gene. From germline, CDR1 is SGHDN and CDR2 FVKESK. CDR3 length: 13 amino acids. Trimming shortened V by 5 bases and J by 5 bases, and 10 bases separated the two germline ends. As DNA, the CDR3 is TGTGCCAGCAGCTCAGGACGGAACAATGAGCAGTTCTTC. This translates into CASSSGRNNEQFF.

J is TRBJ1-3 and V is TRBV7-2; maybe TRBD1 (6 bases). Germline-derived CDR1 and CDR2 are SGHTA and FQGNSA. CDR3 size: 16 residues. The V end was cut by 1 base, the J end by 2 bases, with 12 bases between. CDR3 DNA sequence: TGTGCCAGCAGCTTAGGCGGAGGGGGTGCTGGAAACACCATATATTTT. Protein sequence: CASSLGGGGAGNTIYF.

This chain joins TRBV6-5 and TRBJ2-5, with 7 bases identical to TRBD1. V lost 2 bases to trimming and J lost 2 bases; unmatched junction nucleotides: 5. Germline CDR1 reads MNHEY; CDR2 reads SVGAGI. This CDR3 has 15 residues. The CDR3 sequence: CASSYHGQAQETQYF. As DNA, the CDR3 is TGTGCCAGCAGTTACCACGGACAGGCTCAAGAGACCCAGTACTTC.

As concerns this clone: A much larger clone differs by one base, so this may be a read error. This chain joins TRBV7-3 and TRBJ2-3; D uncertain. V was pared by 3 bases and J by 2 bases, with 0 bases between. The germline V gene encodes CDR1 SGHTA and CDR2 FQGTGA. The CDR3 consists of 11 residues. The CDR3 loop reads CASSFTDTQYF. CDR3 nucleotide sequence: TGTGCCAGCAGCTTCACAGATACGCAGTATTTT.

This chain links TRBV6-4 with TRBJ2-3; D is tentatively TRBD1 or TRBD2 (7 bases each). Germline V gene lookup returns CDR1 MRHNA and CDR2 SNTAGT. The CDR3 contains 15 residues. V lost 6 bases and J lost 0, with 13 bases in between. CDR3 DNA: TGTGCCAGCAGCAGCGGGACAGACAGCACAGATACGCAGTATTTT. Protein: CASSSGTDSTDTQYF.

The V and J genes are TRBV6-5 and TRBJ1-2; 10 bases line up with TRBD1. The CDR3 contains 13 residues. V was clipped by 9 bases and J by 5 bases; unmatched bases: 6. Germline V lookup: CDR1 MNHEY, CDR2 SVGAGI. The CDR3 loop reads CASSRQGAYGYTF. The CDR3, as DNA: TGTGCCAGTTCTCGACAGGGGGCGTATGGCTACACCTTC.

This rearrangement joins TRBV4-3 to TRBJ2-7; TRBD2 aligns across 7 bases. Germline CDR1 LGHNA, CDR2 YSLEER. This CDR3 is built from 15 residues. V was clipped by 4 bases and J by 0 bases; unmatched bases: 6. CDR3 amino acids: CASSLGRGVSYEQYF. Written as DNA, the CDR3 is TGCGCCAGCAGCCTAGGTCGGGGGGTCTCCTACGAGCAGTACTTC.

CDR3 in DNA: TGTGCCAGCAGCCACGGGGGTCTAGCGGGTACGCGAGATACGCAGTATTTT. Protein product: CASSHGGLAGTRDTQYF. V and J are TRBV6-2 or TRBV6-3 and TRBJ2-3; TRBD2 matches 8 bases. J was trimmed by 5 bases and V by 6 bases; bases with no gene match: 16. Looked up from germline, CDR1 is MNHEY and CDR2 is SVGEGT. This CDR3 spans 17 amino acids.

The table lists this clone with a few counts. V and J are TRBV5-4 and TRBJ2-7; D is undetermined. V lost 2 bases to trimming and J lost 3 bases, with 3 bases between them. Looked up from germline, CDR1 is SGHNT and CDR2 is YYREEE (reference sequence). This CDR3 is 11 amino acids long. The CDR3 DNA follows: TGTGCCAGCAGCTTCAACTACGAGCAGTACTTC. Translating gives CASSFNYEQYF.

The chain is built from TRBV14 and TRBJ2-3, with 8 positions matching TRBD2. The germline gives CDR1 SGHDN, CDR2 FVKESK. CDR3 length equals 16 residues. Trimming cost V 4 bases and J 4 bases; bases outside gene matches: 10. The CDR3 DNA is TGTGCCAGCAGCCCCTCGGGGGGGCTAGTAGCAGATACGCAGTATTTT. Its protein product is CASSPSGGLVADTQYF. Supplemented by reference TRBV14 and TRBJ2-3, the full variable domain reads EAGVTQFPSHSVIEKGQTVTLRCDPISGHDNLYWYRRVMGKEIKFLLHFVKESKQDESGMPNNRFLAERTGGTYSTLKVQPAELEDSGVYFCASSPSGGLVADTQYFGPGTRLTVL.

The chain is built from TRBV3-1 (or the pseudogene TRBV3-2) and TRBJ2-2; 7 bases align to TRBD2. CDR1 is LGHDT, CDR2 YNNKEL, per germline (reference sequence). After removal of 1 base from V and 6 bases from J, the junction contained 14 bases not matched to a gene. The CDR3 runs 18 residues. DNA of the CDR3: TGTGCCAGCAGCCAAGGGTTGGAGGACTGGGGGGGGGCCGGGGAGCTGTTTTTT. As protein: CASSQGLEDWGGAGELFF.

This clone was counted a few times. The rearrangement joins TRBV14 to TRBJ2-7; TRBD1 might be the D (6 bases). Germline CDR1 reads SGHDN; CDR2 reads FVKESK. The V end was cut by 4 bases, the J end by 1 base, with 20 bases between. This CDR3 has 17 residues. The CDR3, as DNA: TGTGCCAGCAGCCGCAGGCCCCAAACCAGGGGATCCTACGAGCAGTACTTC. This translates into CASSRRPQTRGSYEQYF.

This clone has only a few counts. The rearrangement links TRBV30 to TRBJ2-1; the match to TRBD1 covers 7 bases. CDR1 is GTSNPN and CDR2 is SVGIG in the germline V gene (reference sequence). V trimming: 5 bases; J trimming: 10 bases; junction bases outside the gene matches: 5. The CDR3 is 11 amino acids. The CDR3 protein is CAWDRVTEQFF. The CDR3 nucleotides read TGTGCCTGGGACAGGGTAACGGAGCAGTTCTTC.

CDR3 in DNA: TGCGCCAGCAGCCAAGAAACAGGCGTGGGACCCCTCCACTTT. Its translation: CASSQETGVGPLHF. The chain carries TRBV4-1 and TRBJ1-6; TRBD1 might be the D (5 bases). Germline V gene lookup returns CDR1 MGHRA and CDR2 YSYEKL. V lost 0 bases and J lost 12, with 12 bases in between. The CDR3 covers 14 residues.

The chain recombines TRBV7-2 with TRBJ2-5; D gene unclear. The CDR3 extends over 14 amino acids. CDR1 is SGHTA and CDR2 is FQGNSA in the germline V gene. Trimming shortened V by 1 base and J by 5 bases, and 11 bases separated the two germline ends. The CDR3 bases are TGTGCCAGCAGCTTAGAGAGGCCCGGGGAGACCCAGTACTTC. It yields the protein CASSLERPGETQYF.

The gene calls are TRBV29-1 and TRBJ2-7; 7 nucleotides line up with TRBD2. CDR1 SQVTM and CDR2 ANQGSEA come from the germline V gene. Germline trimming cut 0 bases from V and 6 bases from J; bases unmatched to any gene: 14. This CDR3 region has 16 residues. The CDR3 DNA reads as TGCAGCGTTGAAGATAAGAAGCGGGGCGGACTTCCCGAGCAGTACTTC. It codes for CSVEDKKRGGLPEQYF.

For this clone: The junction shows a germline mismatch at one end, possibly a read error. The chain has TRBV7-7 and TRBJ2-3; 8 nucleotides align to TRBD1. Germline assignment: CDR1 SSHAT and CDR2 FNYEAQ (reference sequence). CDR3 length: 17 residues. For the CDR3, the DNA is TGTGCTAGCAGGCTCGGCAGGGGGCGATCCCTATCAGATACGCAGTATTTT. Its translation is CASRLGRGRSLSDTQYF.

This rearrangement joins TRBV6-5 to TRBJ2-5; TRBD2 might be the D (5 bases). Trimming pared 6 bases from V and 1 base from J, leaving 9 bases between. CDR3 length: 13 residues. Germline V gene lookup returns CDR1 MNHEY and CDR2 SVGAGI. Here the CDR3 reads CASRRTFQETQYF. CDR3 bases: TGTGCCAGCAGGAGGACTTTCCAAGAGACCCAGTACTTC.

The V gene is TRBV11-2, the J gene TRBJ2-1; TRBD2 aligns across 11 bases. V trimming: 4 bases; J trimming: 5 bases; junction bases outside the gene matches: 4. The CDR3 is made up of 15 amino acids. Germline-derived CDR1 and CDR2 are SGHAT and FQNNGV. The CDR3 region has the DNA TGTGCCAGCAGCTCGACTAGCGGGACGAACAATGAGCAGTTCTTC. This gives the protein CASSSTSGTNNEQFF.

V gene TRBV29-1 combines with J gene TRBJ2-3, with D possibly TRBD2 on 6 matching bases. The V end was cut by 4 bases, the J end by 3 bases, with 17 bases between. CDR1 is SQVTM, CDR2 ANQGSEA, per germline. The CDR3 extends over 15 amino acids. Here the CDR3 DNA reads TGCAGCGTTGCCGGCACGGGGGAACCAACAGATACGCAGTATTTT. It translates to CSVAGTGEPTDTQYF.